What follows are 5 T cell receptor beta chains derived from one specimen sequenced in a study of cytomegalovirus exposure and HLA in healthy donors. Amplification used 60 Vbeta primers and 13 Jbeta primers. Assay: immunoSEQ multiplex PCR; the TCRdb copy retains only in-frame clones and omits some. This table holds 150,000 to 200,000 clones, roughly four fifths found once. The sequenced sample was PBMCs. The origin of the receptors is a young man in good health and CMV-seronegative.

The rearrangement joins TRBV25-1 to TRBJ2-1, with D perhaps matching TRBD2 (5 bases). CDR1 MGHDK and CDR2 SYGVNS come from the germline V gene. V lost 7 bases to trimming and J lost 6 bases, with 13 bases between them. The CDR3 extends over 13 amino acids. CDR3 residues: CASTADRGNEQFF. CDR3 nucleotide sequence: TGTGCCAGCACCGCAGACCGGGGCAATGAGCAGTTCTTC.

The sample holds one count of this clone. This rearrangement joins TRBV27 to TRBJ2-7; a possible D gene is TRBD2 (5 bases). The CDR3 runs 14 residues. Deletions cut 4 bases from V and 3 bases from J, with 13 bases between. Looked up from germline, CDR1 is MNHEY and CDR2 is SMNVEV (reference sequence). DNA of the CDR3: TGTGCCAGCAGTTACCGGGGTGGGAGCTACGAGCAGTACTTC. Translation gives CASSYRGGSYEQYF.

A word on this clone: Different DNA sequences within this sample yield the same CDR3. This rearrangement joins TRBV7-9 to TRBJ2-7; 11 nucleotides line up with TRBD2. The CDR3 extends over 14 amino acids. The trim removed 2 bases at V and 4 bases at J, leaving 1 base unmatched. Germline V gene sequence: CDR1 SEHNR, CDR2 FQNEAQ (reference sequence). The CDR3 region is CASSLTSGSYEQYF. CDR3 DNA sequence: TGTGCCAGCAGCTTAACTAGCGGGAGTTACGAGCAGTACTTC.

The chain joins TRBV10-3 to TRBJ1-1, with D perhaps matching TRBD1 (6 bases). V lost 10 bases and J lost 1, with 13 bases in between. There are 13 residues in the CDR3. Germline loops: CDR1 ENHRY, CDR2 SYGVKD. In DNA form, the CDR3 reads TGTGCCACCCACAGGGTAAAGAACACTGAAGCTTTCTTT. Its protein product is CATHRVKNTEAFF.

This chain joins TRBV20-1 and TRBJ2-5; no clear D gene. The length of the CDR3 is 10 residues. V was cut by 6 bases and J by 7 bases, with 9 bases left in between. Germline CDR1 DFQATT, CDR2 SNEGSKA (reference sequence). The CDR3 region has the DNA TGCAGTGCGAACTTTCCGACCCAGTACTTC. Encoded protein: CSANFPTQYF.